These T cell receptor beta chains were read from a single sample in a study of shared clonotypes between healthy human individuals. Data came from immunoSEQ multiplex PCR; TCRdb stores just in-frame clones and leaves some out. The sample holds about 1.1 million clones, 60% to 80% seen once. Sequenced: memory CD4+ T cells from PBMCs. Receptors were obtained from a man aged 18 to 29 in good health. Some clones in this sample may be carry-over from other donors' samples. The CDR3 runs from the conserved cysteine through the conserved F or W. Each record gives: D gene, V gene, CDR3 length, clone size, J gene, CDR3 protein, CDR3 DNA. A D gene is named only where the DNA matches it firmly. Only part of the rows carry a size: once, few, many, or a class if the clone is expanded.

D: -
V: TRBV21-1
length: 16
size: -
J: TRBJ2-3
CDR3: CASSKGKRERSDTQYF
DNA: TGTGCCAGCAGCAAAGGCAAGCGGGAGAGGTCAGATACGCAGTATTTT

D: -
V: TRBV7-3
length: 13
size: -
J: TRBJ1-6
CDR3: CASSLRQNSPLHF
DNA: TGTGCCAGCAGCTTACGACAGAATTCACCCCTCCACTTT

D: TRBD2
V: TRBV30
length: 14
size: few
J: TRBJ2-1
CDR3: CAWSGGLASNEQFF
DNA: TGTGCCTGGAGTGGGGGACTAGCGAGCAATGAGCAGTTCTTC

D: -
V: TRBV28
length: 11
size: -
J: TRBJ1-2
CDR3: CASSFGTHYTF
DNA: TGTGCCAGCAGTTTCGGGACTCACTACACCTTC

D: -
V: TRBV30
length: 11
size: -
J: TRBJ1-2
CDR3: CAWSYSRGYTF
DNA: TGTGCCTGGAGTTATAGTCGGGGCTACACCTTC

D: TRBD2
V: TRBV5-4
length: 16
size: once
J: TRBJ2-3
CDR3: CASSLRVAGAGDTQYF
DNA: TGTGCCAGCAGCTTGCGGGTAGCGGGAGCGGGAGATACGCAGTATTTT

D: -
V: TRBV13
length: 13
size: -
J: TRBJ2-5
CDR3: CASSGTQQETQYF
DNA: TGTGCCAGCAGCGGGACGCAACAAGAGACCCAGTACTTC

D: -
V: TRBV5-6
length: 15
size: many
J: TRBJ1-5
CDR3: CASSIGTGRDQPQHF
DNA: TGTGCCAGCAGCATAGGGACTGGGAGGGATCAGCCCCAGCATTTT

D: TRBD2
V: TRBV7-9
length: 15
size: -
J: TRBJ2-7
CDR3: CASSLVPRETYEQYF
DNA: TGTGCCAGCAGCTTAGTCCCGCGGGAGACCTACGAGCAGTACTTC

D: TRBD2
V: TRBV9
length: 15
size: -
J: TRBJ2-1
CDR3: CASSVGGRSDNEQFF
DNA: TGTGCCAGCAGCGTAGGCGGGAGGTCCGACAATGAGCAGTTCTTC